This T cell receptor (beta chain) is drawn from a study of vaccination and CD4 T cells after COVID-19. Of note for this clonotype: Its matching antigen is unknown.

As for treatment: approximately 9-day PBMC culture with coronavirus spike peptide pools or control peptides (ViraFEST assay). The assay that was used to sequence DNA from cultured CD4+ T cells was the Oncomine TCR Beta short-read assay. TCRdb called the PCR reads again in MiXCR, with one record for every CDR3 protein. The sample includes about 12,000 distinct CDR3 sequences, 40% to 60% seen only once; the top ten take 13% to 15%. The CDR3 is made up of 14 amino acids. Trimming left V 2 bases short and J 0 bases short, with 7 bases between. Germline CDR1 SGHTA, CDR2 FQGNSA. The material sequenced was CD4+ T cells from blood, cultured in vitro. The sequence derives from a human donor who had recovered from COVID-19. This chain joins TRBV7-2 and TRBJ1-1; TRBD1 is a possible D gene (5 bases). The CDR3 protein is CASSLRGVNTEAFF. In DNA form, the CDR3 reads TGTGCCAGCAGCTTAAGAGGGGTGAACACTGAAGCTTTCTTT.